This TCR beta chain was recovered during a study of T cell changes during pregnancy in multiple sclerosis. The CDR3 extends over 15 amino acids. Per germline, CDR1 MGHRA and CDR2 YSYEKL. Losses at the gene ends were 4 bases for V and 5 bases for J; bases not matched to a gene: 5. Using immunoSEQ multiplex PCR, the repertoire was profiled, and TCRdb retains in-frame clones only, with some absent. This table has roughly 28,000 clones, around nine tenths appearing once. The sequence was obtained from a female donor in good health, enrolled as a control in a pregnancy study. The chain uses TRBV4-1 and TRBJ2-4; 10 bases align to TRBD1. This sample comprised CD4+ T cells from peripheral blood mononuclear cells, obtained in the first trimester of pregnancy. The CDR3: CASSRPGTGENIQYF. The CDR3 DNA reads TGCGCCAGCAGCCGGCCCGGGACAGGGGAAAACATTCAGTACTTC.